This T cell receptor (beta chain) was sequenced for a study of cytomegalovirus exposure and HLA in healthy donors. The CDR3 runs to 15 residues. Germline V gene lookup returns CDR1 MDHEN and CDR2 SYDVKM. Between the trimmed V and J ends, which lost 7 bases and 3 bases, there was a span of 18 bases. Primers for the PCR totalled 60 Vbeta and 13 Jbeta. Data came from immunoSEQ multiplex PCR; TCRdb stores just in-frame clones and leaves some out. The data contain 150,000 to 200,000 clones, about 80% of them singletons. Regarding the study as a whole: An analysis done earlier found most TCR beta V segments productive about 87% or about 30% of the time. Being indistinguishable, some V segments were excluded, TRBV6-2 and TRBV6-3 among them.

In regard to this clone: Antigen unknown.

Healthy bone marrow donors made up the donors. Specimen: PBMCs. The TCR originated in a woman between 40 and 50 years old in good health and CMV-seronegative. The J gene is TRBJ1-2, the V gene TRBV28, with D uncertain. CDR3 sequence (DNA): TGTGCCAGCACCTTGGGAGTAGTCGAGGACTATGGCTACACCTTC. It specifies CASTLGVVEDYGYTF.